The 20 T cell receptor beta chains presented below share a single source sample, sequenced in a study of neurological immune-mediated disorders (dated by TCRdb to the late 2010s). Receptor amplification or capture employed 5' RACE. Instrument used: Illumina HiSeq 2500. TCRdb trimmed the raw reads at Q25, called clones with MiXCR and kept productive beta chains. Every CDR3 protein is listed once, alongside the most common genes and DNA of its rows. For this sample the table gives around 18,000 distinct CDR3 sequences, of which 20% to 25% were detected only once. 23% of the sample is held by the ten biggest clonotypes. The sample consisted of PBMCs. Source of these receptors: a man in his fifties or sixties in good health.

Within the sample, this clonotype is medium-sized (0.01 to 0.1%). This sequence joins TRBV12-3 or TRBV12-4 and TRBJ2-4; the D is unclear. Between the trimmed V and J ends, which lost 3 bases and 9 bases, there was a span of 12 bases. This CDR3 spans 13 amino acids. Written as DNA, the CDR3 is TGTGCCAGCAGTTTTACATCCCACAGCATTCAGTACTTC. This translates into CASSFTSHSIQYF.

At least ten counts were recorded for this clonotype. The chain joins TRBV5-6 to TRBJ2-6; 8 nucleotides align to TRBD1. Trimming at V came to 4 bases and at J to 2 bases, leaving 5 bases not matched to a gene. Per germline, CDR1 SGHDT and CDR2 YYEEEE. The CDR3 is made up of 16 amino acids. The CDR3: CASSDAGGAGANVLTF. Written as DNA, the CDR3 is TGTGCCAGCAGCGATGCAGGGGGCGCTGGGGCCAACGTCCTGACTTTC. The complete variable domain, with remaining parts taken from reference TRBV5-6 and TRBJ2-6, reads DAGVTQSPTHLIKTRGQQVTLRCSPKSGHDTVSWYQQALGQGPQFIFQYYEEEERQRGNFPDRFSGHQFPNYSSELNVNALLLGDSALYLCASSDAGGAGANVLTFGAGSRLTVL.

The rearrangement links TRBV7-2 to TRBJ1-5; TRBD1 aligns across 7 bases. Unmatched junction bases numbered 4, after V lost 6 bases and J lost 5 bases. The CDR3 length is 13 residues. Germline CDR1 reads SGHTA; CDR2 reads FQGNSA. DNA of the CDR3: TGTGCCAGCAGTTTACAGGGGCATCAGCCCCAGCATTTT. It specifies CASSLQGHQPQHF.

V is TRBV28 and J is TRBJ2-7; 8 bases map to TRBD1. CDR3 length: 15 residues. Germline CDR1 MDHEN, CDR2 SYDVKM. The V segment lost 2 bases and the J segment 1 base; nucleotides outside the gene matches: 4. CDR3 in amino acids: CASSLRDRSSYEQYF. As DNA, the CDR3 is TGTGCCAGCAGTTTACGGGACAGGAGTTCCTACGAGCAGTACTTC.

This clonotype came up many times. J is TRBJ2-1 and V is TRBV12-3 or TRBV12-4, with 9 bases lining up with TRBD1. CDR3 length equals 15 residues. Trimming at V came to 6 bases and at J to 8 bases, leaving 11 bases not matched to a gene. CDR3 sequence: CASRARRTGVHEQFF. CDR3 bases: TGTGCCAGCAGAGCACGGAGGACAGGGGTACATGAGCAGTTCTTC.

This clonotype was recorded a few times. The chain is built from TRBV11-2 and TRBJ2-5; no definite D call. The V gene lost 5 bases and the J gene lost 5 bases, with 9 bases spanning the gap. From germline, CDR1 is SGHAT and CDR2 FQNNGV. This CDR3 has 12 residues. CDR3 DNA sequence: TGTGCCAGCAGCCCCGGGTCGGAGACCCAGTACTTC. Encoded protein: CASSPGSETQYF.

This chain joins TRBV10-3 and TRBJ2-7; D not resolved. The CDR3 is 15 residues long. Germline V gene sequence: CDR1 ENHRY, CDR2 SYGVKD. Trimming took off 0 bases at V and 5 bases at J, with 14 bases between the two ends. CDR3: CAISESGLAVHEQYF. CDR3 nucleotides: TGTGCCATCAGTGAGTCCGGCTTAGCCGTCCACGAGCAGTACTTC.

This clonotype ranks as medium-sized. J is TRBJ2-5 and V is TRBV20-1; no clear D. In germline, CDR1 is DFQATT, CDR2 SNEGSKA (reference sequence). V gave up 5 bases and J gave up 0 bases, with 13 bases separating them. The length of the CDR3 is 14 residues. As DNA, the CDR3 is TGCAGTGCTTTAACTATGCTAGACCAAGAGACCCAGTACTTC. Encoded protein: CSALTMLDQETQYF.

This clonotype appeared many times. The chain links TRBV20-1 to TRBJ2-7; D is perhaps TRBD2 (6 bases). This CDR3 is built from 16 residues. The ends were cut back, 0 bases at V and 0 bases at J, with 15 bases in the middle. Looked up from germline, CDR1 is DFQATT and CDR2 is SNEGSKA (reference sequence). CDR3 protein: CSARDPQAGDSYEQYF. For the CDR3, the DNA is TGCAGTGCTAGAGACCCTCAAGCGGGCGACTCCTACGAGCAGTACTTC.

This clonotype has ten or more counts. The rearrangement links TRBV20-1 to TRBJ2-6, with 7 positions matching TRBD2. The CDR3 spans 18 residues. V shed 0 bases, J shed 0 bases, and the junction held 8 bases outside the gene matches. Germline loops: CDR1 DFQATT, CDR2 SNEGSKA (reference sequence). CDR3 sequence (DNA): TGCAGTGCTAGAGAGAAGGCGGGAGATTTCTCTGGGGCCAACGTCCTGACTTTC. Amino acids: CSAREKAGDFSGANVLTF.

This clonotype was recorded at least ten times. The V and J genes are TRBV30 and TRBJ2-5; D is ambiguous. Trimming took off 0 bases at V and 4 bases at J, with 6 bases between the two ends. CDR3 length: 12 residues. Looked up from germline, CDR1 is GTSNPN and CDR2 is SVGIG (reference sequence). CDR3: CAWSVQRETQYF. CDR3 coding DNA: TGTGCCTGGAGTGTACAGAGAGAGACCCAGTACTTC.

This clonotype ranks as medium-sized (0.01 to 0.1%). One junction end disagrees with the germline gene, perhaps due to a read error. This rearrangement joins TRBV15 to TRBJ1-4; no reliable D call. The CDR3 totals 12 residues. Germline V gene data show CDR1 as LNHNV and CDR2 as YYDKDF (reference sequence). The CDR3, as DNA: TGTGCCACCAGCGCCAGGATGGGAACCCGGGGTTTT. This codes for CATSARMGTRGF.

This clonotype has ten or more counts. J is TRBJ2-2 and V is TRBV7-2, with TRBD1 identical over 10 bases. The V segment lost 5 bases and the J segment 6 bases; nucleotides outside the gene matches: 3. The CDR3 loop spans 14 amino acids. Germline V gene sequence: CDR1 SGHTA, CDR2 FQGNSA. CDR3 bases: TGTGCCAGCAGCACCGGACAGGGGGCCGGGGAGCTGTTTTTT. As protein: CASSTGQGAGELFF.

This clonotype was detected many times. This may be a read error: a much more frequent sequence differs by one nucleotide. The CDR3 sequence: CVSSPDGIAGGELFF. The CDR3 nucleotides are TGTGTCAGCAGCCCAGATGGGATAGCCGGCGGGGAGCTGTTTTTT. The J gene is TRBJ2-2, the V gene TRBV9; D gene ambiguous. Per germline, CDR1 SGDLS and CDR2 YYNGEE. This CDR3 spans 15 amino acids.

The chain carries TRBV24-1 and TRBJ2-1; 12 bases align to TRBD2. J gave up 9 bases and V 2 bases, and 7 bases lay outside the gene matches. Per the germline V gene, CDR1 is KGHDR and CDR2 is SFDVKD. The CDR3 has 16 amino acids. In nucleotides, the CDR3 is TGTGCCACCAGTGATTCCCGACTAGCGGGAGTTGGTGAGCAGTTCTTC. Its translation: CATSDSRLAGVGEQFF.

Ten or more counts support this clonotype. The chain employs TRBV5-1 and TRBJ2-7; D remains ambiguous. Germline CDR1 and CDR2: SGHRS and YFSETQ. V was pared by 0 bases and J by 0 bases, with 10 bases between. The CDR3 has 15 residues. This CDR3 is CASSLDGQSSYEQYF. In nucleotides, the CDR3 is TGCGCCAGCAGCTTGGATGGGCAAAGCTCCTACGAGCAGTACTTC.

This clonotype was detected many times. The V gene is TRBV7-2, the J gene TRBJ2-3; a weak D match, TRBD1 (5 bases). Germline assignment: CDR1 SGHTA and CDR2 FQGNSA. The CDR3 covers 13 residues. Trimming pared 5 bases from V and 5 bases from J, leaving 11 bases between. This CDR3 reads CASSPGHQDTQYF. DNA of the CDR3: TGTGCCAGCAGCCCAGGACATCAAGATACGCAGTATTTT.

This clonotype has ten or more counts. J is TRBJ1-1 and V is TRBV7-2, with 7 positions matching TRBD1. Germline CDR1 SGHTA, CDR2 FQGNSA. The V and J ends lost 5 bases and 7 bases, in that order; junction bases with no gene match: 13. The CDR3 sequence is 15 residues long. CDR3 amino acids: CASSQWGTVGDEAFF. CDR3 nucleotide sequence: TGTGCCAGCAGCCAGTGGGGGACAGTGGGGGATGAAGCTTTCTTT.

The V and J genes are TRBV9 and TRBJ1-2; D uncertain. This CDR3 contains 15 residues. CDR1 and CDR2 (germline): SGDLS, YYNGEE. V was trimmed by 3 bases and J by 6 bases, leaving 18 bases between them. CDR3: CASSATHERGDGYTF. The CDR3 DNA is TGTGCCAGCAGCGCAACCCATGAGCGTGGGGATGGCTACACCTTC.

This clonotype was found many times. The V and J genes are TRBV20-1 and TRBJ2-7, with 8 nucleotides matching TRBD2. CDR3 length: 13 amino acids. The germline V gene has CDR1 DFQATT and CDR2 SNEGSKA (reference sequence). V gave up 6 bases and J gave up 2 bases; unmatched junction bases: 6. DNA for the CDR3: TGCAGTGCGCCCCGGGGGGGGGCCTACGAGCAGTACTTC. Residues: CSAPRGGAYEQYF.